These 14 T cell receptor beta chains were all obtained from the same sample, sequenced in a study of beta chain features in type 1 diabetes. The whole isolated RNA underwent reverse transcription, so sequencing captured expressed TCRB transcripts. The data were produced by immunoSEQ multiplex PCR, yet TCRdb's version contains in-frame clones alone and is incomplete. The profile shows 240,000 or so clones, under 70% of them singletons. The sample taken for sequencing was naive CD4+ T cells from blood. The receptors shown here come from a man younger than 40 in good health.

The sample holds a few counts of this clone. In DNA, the CDR3 is TGTGCCAGCAGTGACGACAGGAGGGACGAGCAGTACTTC. Protein sequence: CASSDDRRDEQYF. The chain couples TRBV25-1 to TRBJ2-7; either TRBD1 or TRBD2 may fit D (6 bases each). This CDR3 has 13 residues. Germline V gives CDR1 MGHDK, CDR2 SYGVNS. The V gene lost 3 bases and the J gene lost 5 bases, with 11 bases spanning the gap.

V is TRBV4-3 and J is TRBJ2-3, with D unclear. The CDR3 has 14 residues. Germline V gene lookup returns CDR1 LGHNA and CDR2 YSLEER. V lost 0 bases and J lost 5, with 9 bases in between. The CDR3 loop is CASSQDKARDTQYF. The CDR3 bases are TGCGCCAGCAGCCAAGATAAAGCAAGAGATACGCAGTATTTT.

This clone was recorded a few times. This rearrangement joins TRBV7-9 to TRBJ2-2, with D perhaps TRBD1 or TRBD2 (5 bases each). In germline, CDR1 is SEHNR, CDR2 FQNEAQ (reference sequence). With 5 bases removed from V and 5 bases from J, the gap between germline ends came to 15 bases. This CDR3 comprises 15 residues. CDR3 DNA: TGTGCCAGCAGCATCCTTTCCGAGGGGACCGGGGAGCTGTTTTTT. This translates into CASSILSEGTGELFF.

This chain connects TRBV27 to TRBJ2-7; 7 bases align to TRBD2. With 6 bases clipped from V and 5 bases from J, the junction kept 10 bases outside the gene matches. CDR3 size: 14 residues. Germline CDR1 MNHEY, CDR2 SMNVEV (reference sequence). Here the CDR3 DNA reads TGTGCCAGCAGCGAAGCCGGGACTAATAACGAGCAGTACTTC. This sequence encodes CASSEAGTNNEQYF.

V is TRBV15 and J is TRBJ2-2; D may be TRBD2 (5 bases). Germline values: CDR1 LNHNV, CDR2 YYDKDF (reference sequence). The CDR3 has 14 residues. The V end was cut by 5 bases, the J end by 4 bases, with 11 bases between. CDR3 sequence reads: CATSRRTSTGELFF. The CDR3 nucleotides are TGTGCCACCAGCCGTCGGACTTCCACCGGGGAGCTGTTTTTT. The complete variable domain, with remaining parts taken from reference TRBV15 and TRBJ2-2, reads DAMVIQNPRYQVTQFGKPVTLSCSQTLNHNVMYWYQQKSSQAPKLLFHYYDKDFNNEADTPDNFQSRRPNTSFCFLDIRSPGLGDTAMYLCATSRRTSTGELFFGEGSRLTVL.

CDR3 nucleotides: TGTGCCAGCAGCTGGAGGACAGGGCGGGCGACAGATACGCAGTATTTT. The encoded protein is CASSWRTGRATDTQYF. V and J are TRBV5-6 and TRBJ2-3; 8 bases fit TRBD1. V trimming: 3 bases; J trimming: 3 bases; junction bases outside the gene matches: 9. CDR1 is SGHDT and CDR2 is YYEEEE in the germline V gene. This CDR3 is built from 16 residues.

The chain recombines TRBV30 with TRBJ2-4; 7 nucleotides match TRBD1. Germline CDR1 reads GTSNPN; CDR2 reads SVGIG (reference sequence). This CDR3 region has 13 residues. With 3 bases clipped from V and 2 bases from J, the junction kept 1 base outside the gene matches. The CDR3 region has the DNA TGTGCCTGGAGGGACAGGTCCAAAAACATTCAGTACTTC. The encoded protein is CAWRDRSKNIQYF.

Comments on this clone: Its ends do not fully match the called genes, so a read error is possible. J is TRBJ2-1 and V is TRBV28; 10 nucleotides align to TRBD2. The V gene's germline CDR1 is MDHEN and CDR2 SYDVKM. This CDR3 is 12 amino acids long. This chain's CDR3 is CASIQAGGPSIF. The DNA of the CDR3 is TGTGCCAGCATTCAAGCGGGAGGGCCCTCGATCTTC.

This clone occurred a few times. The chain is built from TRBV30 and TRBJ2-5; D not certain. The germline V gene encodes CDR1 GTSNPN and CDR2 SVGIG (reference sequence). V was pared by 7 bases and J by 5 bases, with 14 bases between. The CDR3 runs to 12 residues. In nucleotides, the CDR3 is TGTGCCTTGGACCGGGCGCGGGAGACCCAGTACTTC. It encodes CALDRARETQYF.

CDR3 region: CASSFGMDSPLHF. Here the CDR3 DNA reads TGTGCCAGCAGCTTCGGCATGGATTCACCCCTCCACTTT. The V and J genes are TRBV7-9 and TRBJ1-6; D gene unclear. Deletions cut 3 bases from V and 8 bases from J, with 8 bases between. This CDR3 region has 13 residues. Germline lookup yields CDR1 SEHNR and CDR2 FQNEAQ (reference sequence).

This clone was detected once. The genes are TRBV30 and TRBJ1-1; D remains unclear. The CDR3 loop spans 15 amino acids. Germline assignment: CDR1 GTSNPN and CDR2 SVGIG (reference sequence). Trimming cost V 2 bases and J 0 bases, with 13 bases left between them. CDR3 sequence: CAWSRLPAVNTEAFF. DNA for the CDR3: TGTGCCTGGAGTCGACTCCCAGCAGTGAACACTGAAGCTTTCTTT.

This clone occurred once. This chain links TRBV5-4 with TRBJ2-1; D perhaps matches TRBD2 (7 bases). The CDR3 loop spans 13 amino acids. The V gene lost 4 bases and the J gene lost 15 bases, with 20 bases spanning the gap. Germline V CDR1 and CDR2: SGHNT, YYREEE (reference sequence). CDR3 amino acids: CASSPGLRGGGFF. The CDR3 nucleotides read TGTGCCAGCAGCCCGGGACTCCGGGGAGGGGGGTTCTTC.

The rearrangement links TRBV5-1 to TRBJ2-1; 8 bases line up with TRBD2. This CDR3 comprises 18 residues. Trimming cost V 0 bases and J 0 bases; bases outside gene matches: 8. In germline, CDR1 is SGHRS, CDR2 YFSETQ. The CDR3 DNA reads TGCGCCAGCAGCTTGGTCACGTTAGCGGGGAGCTCCTACAATGAGCAGTTCTTC. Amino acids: CASSLVTLAGSSYNEQFF. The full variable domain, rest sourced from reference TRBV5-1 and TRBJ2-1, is KAGVTQTPRYLIKTRGQQVTLSCSPISGHRSVSWYQQTPGQGLQFLFEYFSETQRNKGNFPGRFSGRQFSNSRSEMNVSTLELGDSALYLCASSLVTLAGSSYNEQFFGPGTRLTVL.

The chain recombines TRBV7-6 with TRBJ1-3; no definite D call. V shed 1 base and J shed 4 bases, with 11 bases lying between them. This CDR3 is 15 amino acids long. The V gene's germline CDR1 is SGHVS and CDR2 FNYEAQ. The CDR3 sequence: CASSLVDTFGNTIYF. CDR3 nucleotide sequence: TGTGCCAGCAGCTTAGTCGACACCTTCGGAAACACCATATATTTT.